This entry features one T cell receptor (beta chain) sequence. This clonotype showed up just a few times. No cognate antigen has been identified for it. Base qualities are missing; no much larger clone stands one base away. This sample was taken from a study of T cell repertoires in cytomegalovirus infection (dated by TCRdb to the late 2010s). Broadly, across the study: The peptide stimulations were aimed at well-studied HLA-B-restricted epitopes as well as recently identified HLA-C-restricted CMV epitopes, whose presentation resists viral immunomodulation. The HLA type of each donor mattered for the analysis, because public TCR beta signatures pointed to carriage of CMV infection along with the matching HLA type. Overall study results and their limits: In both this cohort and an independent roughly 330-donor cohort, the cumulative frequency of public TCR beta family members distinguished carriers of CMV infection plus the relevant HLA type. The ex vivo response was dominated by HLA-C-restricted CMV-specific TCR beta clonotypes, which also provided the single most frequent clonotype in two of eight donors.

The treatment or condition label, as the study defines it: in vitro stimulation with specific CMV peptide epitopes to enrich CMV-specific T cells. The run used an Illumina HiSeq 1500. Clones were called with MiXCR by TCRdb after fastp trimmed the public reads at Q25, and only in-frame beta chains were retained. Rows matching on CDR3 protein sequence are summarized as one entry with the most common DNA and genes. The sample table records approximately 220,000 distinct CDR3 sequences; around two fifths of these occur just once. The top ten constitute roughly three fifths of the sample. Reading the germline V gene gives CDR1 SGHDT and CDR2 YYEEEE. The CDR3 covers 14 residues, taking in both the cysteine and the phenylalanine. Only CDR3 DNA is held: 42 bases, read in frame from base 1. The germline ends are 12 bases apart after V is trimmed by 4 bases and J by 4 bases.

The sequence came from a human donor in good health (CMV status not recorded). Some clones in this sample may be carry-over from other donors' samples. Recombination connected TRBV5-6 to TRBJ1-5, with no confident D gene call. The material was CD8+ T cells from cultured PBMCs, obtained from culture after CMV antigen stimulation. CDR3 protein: CASSPGGANQPQHF. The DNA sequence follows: TGTGCCAGCAGCCCCGGCGGAGCAAATCAGCCCCAGCATTTT. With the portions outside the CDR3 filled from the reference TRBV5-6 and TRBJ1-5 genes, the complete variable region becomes DAGVTQSPTHLIKTRGQQVTLRCSPKSGHDTVSWYQQALGQGPQFIFQYYEEEERQRGNFPDRFSGHQFPNYSSELNVNALLLGDSALYLCASSPGGANQPQHFGDGTRLSIL.